Presented here are 20 T cell receptor beta chains from one specimen sequenced in a study of molecular identifiers for immune sequencing clone quantification. MiXCR was run by TCRdb on the PCR reads, yielding one entry per CDR3 protein. This sample has some 100,000 distinct CDR3 sequences, with 36% found just once. Material: naive CD8+ T cells from blood, with Jurkat cell RNA spiked in. The subset was: FACS-sorted CD8+CD4-CCR7+CD45RA+ naive T cells. These receptors originate from a human donor in good health. Some libraries in this study had Jurkat cell RNA spiked in.

V usage is TRBV13 and J usage is TRBJ2-6, with 7 bases lining up with TRBD2. Germline-derived CDR1 and CDR2 are PRHDT and FYEKMQ (reference sequence). The CDR3 runs 13 residues. Unmatched junction bases numbered 0, after V lost 8 bases and J lost 2 bases. CDR3 DNA: TGTGCCAGCCGGGGGGCTGGGGCCAACGTCCTGACTTTC. It translates to CASRGAGANVLTF.

This clonotype was counted between two and nine times. The chain couples TRBV18 to TRBJ2-3, with 8 nucleotides matching TRBD1. There are 18 residues in the CDR3. V lost 0 bases, J lost 4 bases, and 12 bases stayed unmatched. Germline assignment: CDR1 KGHSH and CDR2 LQKENI. The CDR3 loop reads CASSPPARGRLVADTQYF. The CDR3 DNA reads as TGTGCCAGCTCACCACCTGCCAGGGGGCGATTGGTCGCAGATACGCAGTATTTT.

This clonotype has a handful of counts. The chain joins TRBV28 to TRBJ2-7; 7 positions match TRBD2. Losses at the gene ends were 5 bases for V and 3 bases for J; bases not matched to a gene: 1. The germline V gene has CDR1 MDHEN and CDR2 SYDVKM. This CDR3 spans 12 amino acids. In DNA form, the CDR3 reads TGTGCCAGCAGTCTAGCGGTCTACGAGCAGTACTTC. This codes for CASSLAVYEQYF. Together with reference TRBV28 and TRBJ2-7, the CDR3 gives the full variable domain: DVKVTQSSRYLVKRTGEKVFLECVQDMDHENMFWYRQDPGLGLRLIYFSYDVKMKEKGDIPEGYSVSREKKERFSLILESASTNQTSMYLCASSLAVYEQYFGPGTRLTVT.

Concerning this clonotype itself: Being one base from a much bigger clone, this may be a read error. It is likely a read error, because the conserved phenylalanine at the end of the CDR3 is missing. The V call is TRBV2, the J call TRBJ2-7, with TRBD2 matching over 7 bases. Germline values: CDR1 SNHLY, CDR2 FYNNEI. This CDR3 has 12 residues. Unmatched junction bases numbered 5, after V lost 8 bases and J lost 4 bases. The CDR3 loop is CASGQRDYEQYS. The CDR3 DNA follows: TGTGCCAGCGGCCAGCGGGATTACGAGCAGTACTCC.

This rearrangement joins TRBV5-6 to TRBJ2-7; D call uncertain. Trimming removed 4 bases from V and 4 bases from J, with 15 bases in between. The CDR3 extends over 14 amino acids. CDR1 and CDR2 (germline): SGHDT, YYEEEE. Written as DNA, the CDR3 is TGTGCCAGCAGCGACGGCCGCTTGAAATACGAGCAGTACTTC. This translates into CASSDGRLKYEQYF.

The chain couples TRBV6-6 to TRBJ2-5, with D maybe TRBD2 (6 bases). CDR1 MNHNY and CDR2 SVGAGI come from the germline V gene (reference sequence). This CDR3 comprises 15 residues. V gave up 0 bases and J gave up 4 bases, with 12 bases separating them. CDR3 DNA sequence: TGTGCCAGCAGTTACTCCGGGGGAAAAGGAGAGACCCAGTACTTC. This sequence encodes CASSYSGGKGETQYF.

This clonotype was recorded a few times. The chain links TRBV9 to TRBJ2-3, with 7 bases matching TRBD1. Germline V gives CDR1 SGDLS, CDR2 YYNGEE. The CDR3 runs to 16 residues. V shed 4 bases and J 4 bases; nucleotides not matched to a gene: 12. The CDR3 coding sequence is TGTGCCAGCAGCAACCCAGGGGGTTTGGCGCCAGATACGCAGTATTTT. It encodes CASSNPGGLAPDTQYF. The full variable domain, completed using reference TRBV9 and TRBJ2-3, is DSGVTQTPKHLITATGQRVTLRCSPRSGDLSVYWYQQSLDQGLQFLIQYYNGEERAKGNILERFSAQQFPDLHSELNLSSLELGDSALYFCASSNPGGLAPDTQYFGPGTRLTVL.

About this clonotype: One junction end does not reproduce the germline sequence, and a read error may be involved. The chain joins TRBV27 to TRBJ2-2; a weak D match, TRBD2 (6 bases). This CDR3 spans 13 amino acids. CDR1 is MNHEY and CDR2 is SMNVEV in the germline V gene (reference sequence). The CDR3 nucleotides read TGTGCCAACAGTTACCGGGGGACCGGGGAGCTGTTTTTT. Translation gives CANSYRGTGELFF.

A word on this clonotype: Lacking the conserved final phenylalanine or tryptophan, this CDR3 likely reflects a read error. The rearrangement uses TRBV6-5 and TRBJ2-2, with 9 positions matching TRBD1. J was trimmed by 4 bases and V by 5 bases; bases with no gene match: 14. Germline CDR1 reads MNHEY; CDR2 reads SVGAGI. The CDR3 covers 18 residues. The CDR3 loop reads CASSMVLRDRVPTGELFL. The CDR3 bases are TGTGCCAGCAGTATGGTACTCCGGGACAGGGTTCCCACCGGGGAGCTGTTTTTA.

This clonotype was recorded at least ten times. The chain is built from TRBV4-2 and TRBJ2-2; D is unclear. Looked up from germline, CDR1 is LGHNA and CDR2 is YNFKEQ. V was clipped by 1 base and J by 0 bases, with 6 bases between them. The CDR3 is made up of 15 amino acids. The CDR3 coding sequence is TGTGCCAGCAGCCAAGTTATTTCGAACACCGGGGAGCTGTTTTTT. This gives the protein CASSQVISNTGELFF.

In regard to this clonotype: With a much larger clone just one base away, this may be a read error. The genes are TRBV29-1 and TRBJ2-2; 7 bases line up with TRBD1. The germline gives CDR1 SQVTM, CDR2 ANQGSEA. The CDR3 sequence is 12 residues long. Unmatched junction bases numbered 3, after V lost 7 bases and J lost 4 bases. The CDR3 region is CSGYRGTGELFF. Written as DNA, the CDR3 is TGCAGCGGTTACAGGGGCACCGGGGAGCTGTTTTTT.

This chain connects TRBV28 to TRBJ2-5; no firm D call. CDR3 length: 15 residues. The V end lost 2 bases, the J end lost 5 bases, and 15 bases lay between the germline ends. The germline CDR1 and CDR2 sequences are MDHEN and SYDVKM. The DNA for the CDR3 is TGTGCCAGCAGTTTAGGGTTCCTTGAGGTGGAGACCCAGTACTTC. Amino acid sequence: CASSLGFLEVETQYF.

This clonotype occurred a few times. V and J are TRBV19 and TRBJ2-7, with no clear D. Germline V gene sequence: CDR1 LNHDA, CDR2 SQIVND (reference sequence). V lost 3 bases and J lost 2, with 8 bases in between. CDR3 size: 13 residues. In DNA form, the CDR3 reads TGTGCCAGTAGTATTCAGGTAACCTACGAGCAGTACTTC. Its protein product is CASSIQVTYEQYF.

The chain uses TRBV6-1 and TRBJ2-1; 8 bases fit TRBD1. This CDR3 has 15 amino acids. V dropped 1 base and J dropped 10; count of bases not matched to a gene: 9. Germline CDR1 and CDR2: MNHNS and SASEGT. CDR3 DNA: TGTGCCAGCAGTGAAGTAGTCAGGGGGCCGCGAGAGCAGTTCTTC. It codes for CASSEVVRGPREQFF.

The rearrangement links TRBV9 to TRBJ2-1; D possibly corresponds to TRBD2 (6 bases). The V end was cut by 0 bases, the J end by 3 bases, with 13 bases between. Germline-derived CDR1 and CDR2 are SGDLS and YYNGEE. The CDR3 is 16 amino acids. CDR3 nucleotides: TGTGCCAGCAGCGTAGGTGGAGGGGCGGGCTACAATGAGCAGTTCTTC. It translates to CASSVGGGAGYNEQFF.

This clonotype has ten or more counts. The genes are TRBV12-3 or TRBV12-4 and TRBJ1-1, with D uncertain. V lost 5 bases and J 4 bases, leaving 11 bases between the germline ends. CDR3 length equals 13 residues. CDR3 in amino acids: CASSPLAGTEAFF. CDR3 nucleotide sequence: TGTGCCAGCAGTCCCTTAGCGGGCACTGAAGCTTTCTTT.

The table lists this clonotype with a few counts. The chain links TRBV4-2 to TRBJ1-1; D not certain. The V gene's germline CDR1 is LGHNA and CDR2 YNFKEQ. V lost 3 bases, J lost 10 bases, and 27 bases lay in between. The CDR3 covers 17 residues. The CDR3 here is CASSQPPPKALAIGAFF. The CDR3 DNA follows: TGTGCCAGCAGCCAGCCCCCCCCCAAAGCCTTGGCGATAGGAGCTTTCTTT.

This clonotype appeared a few times. CDR3 sequence (DNA): TGTGCCAGCAGCCTAATCAGGGACCAAGAGACCCAGTACTTC. Residues: CASSLIRDQETQYF. V and J are TRBV7-2 and TRBJ2-5; maybe TRBD1 (5 bases). V lost 5 bases and J lost 0, with 10 bases in between. This CDR3 comprises 14 residues. The V gene's germline CDR1 is SGHTA and CDR2 FQGNSA.

At least ten counts were recorded for this clonotype. The chain links TRBV5-6 to TRBJ2-3; perhaps TRBD2 as D (6 bases). The CDR3 contains 16 residues. Deletions cut 2 bases from V and 2 bases from J, with 15 bases between. The germline V gene encodes CDR1 SGHDT and CDR2 YYEEEE. CDR3 region: CASSLNRDFYTDTQYF. The CDR3 DNA follows: TGTGCCAGCAGCTTAAACCGGGACTTCTACACAGATACGCAGTATTTT.

V usage is TRBV27 and J usage is TRBJ2-3; possibly TRBD2 for D (6 bases). CDR3 length equals 16 residues. The V end was cut by 2 bases, the J end by 0 bases, with 12 bases between. CDR1 MNHEY and CDR2 SMNVEV come from the germline V gene (reference sequence). CDR3 DNA sequence: TGTGCCAGCAGTTTACTGAGTCGGGAGAGCACAGATACGCAGTATTTT. Encoded protein: CASSLLSRESTDTQYF.